The rows below give T cell receptor beta chains drawn from one sample of a study of blood T cell repertoires in COVID-19. Generated by immunoSEQ multiplex PCR, the TCRdb table keeps only in-frame clones and is missing some. Among around 44,000 clones, approximately 85% were seen once, and the ten largest hold over 30%. Material for sequencing was peripheral blood. The receptor source for this set is a man aged 40-55 years with active or convalescent COVID-19. Both conserved end residues are part of each CDR3. A D gene is named only where the DNA matches it firmly. Some rows have no size entry. The others give once, few or many, or a class for an expanded clone.

clone_size j_call d_call v_call cdr3_nt cdr3_aa
NA TRBJ2-4 TRBD2 TRBV18 TGTGCCAGCTCATTTACCCCATTGTGGGGCGGGGGAGCCAAAAACATTCAGTACTTC CASSFTPLWGGGAKNIQYF
NA TRBJ1-5 NA TRBV12-5 TGTGCTAGTGAGGGGGGGGCAGGTCAGCCCCAGCATTTT CASEGGAGQPQHF
NA TRBJ1-6 TRBD1 TRBV14 TGTGCCAGCAGCCAAGGGGAGGACAGGGCGGTTTCACCCCTCCACTTT CASSQGEDRAVSPLHF
NA TRBJ2-1 TRBD2 TRBV2 TGTGCCAGCAGTGAACGGACTAGCGGGATGACTCTATGGTACAATGAGCAGTTCTTC CASSERTSGMTLWYNEQFF
NA TRBJ1-1 NA TRBV3-1/TRBV3-2 TGTGCCAGCAGCCGAGAAGACAGACGGGCTGAAGCTTTCTTT CASSREDRRAEAFF
NA TRBJ2-2 NA TRBV6-5 TGTGCCAGCAGAGCCCTTACGGGGTACGGCGGGGAGCTGTTTTTT CASRALTGYGGELFF
few TRBJ1-5 TRBD1 TRBV2 TGTGCCAGCAGGGGGACAGGGGGGCAGCCCCAGCATTTT CASRGTGGQPQHF
NA TRBJ2-5 TRBD2 TRBV13 TGTGCCAGCAGCTCCCTAGCGGGAGGCCAAGAGACCCAGTACTTC CASSSLAGGQETQYF
NA TRBJ2-2 NA TRBV12-3/TRBV12-4 TGTGCCAGCAGCAATAGCAACACCGGGGAGCTGTTTTTT CASSNSNTGELFF
once TRBJ2-1 NA TRBV11-2 TGTGCCAGCAGCTTAGTTGGCCTAGCCTCCTACAATGAGCAGTTCTTC CASSLVGLASYNEQFF
few TRBJ1-6 TRBD1 TRBV27 TGTGCCAGCAGTTCTCTAGGGACAGGGCATAATTCACCCCTCCACTTT CASSSLGTGHNSPLHF
NA TRBJ1-6 NA TRBV19 TGTGCCAGTAGTATAGAAGGGTCTCGCGCGGGAGCCTATAATTCACCCCTCCACTTT CASSIEGSRAGAYNSPLHF
NA TRBJ2-5 NA TRBV12-3/TRBV12-4 TGTGCCAGCAGTTTAGAGGGGGAGACCCAGTACTTC CASSLEGETQYF
NA TRBJ1-2 NA TRBV6-5 TGTGCCAGCAGCGTTTATCGGACAGTTAACTATGGCTACACCTTC CASSVYRTVNYGYTF
NA TRBJ1-6 NA TRBV7-2 TGTGCCAGCAGCTTCCCTTCGAGGGTCTATAATTCACCCCTCCACTTT CASSFPSRVYNSPLHF
NA TRBJ2-7 TRBD2 TRBV18 TGTGCCAGCTCACCGGCTAGCGGGGGGGCAAGGGAGCAGTACTTC CASSPASGGAREQYF
NA TRBJ2-7 NA TRBV20-1 TGCAGTGCTCGTACTCCCTACGAGCAGTACTTC CSARTPYEQYF
once TRBJ1-2 TRBD1 TRBV30 TGTGCCTGGAGTAGGGGACAGGGTAGAGGCTACACCTTC CAWSRGQGRGYTF
NA TRBJ1-2 NA TRBV5-6 TGTGCCAGCAGCATCCTACAGGGAATTGGTGGCTACACCTTC CASSILQGIGGYTF
NA TRBJ2-7 NA TRBV12-1 TGTGCCAGCAGCTGGGGATACGGACTAGCCTATGGCTACGAGCAGTACTTC CASSWGYGLAYGYEQYF
NA TRBJ2-3 NA TRBV5-6 TGTGCCAGCAGCTTGGTGTCAGGGATGAAAACAGATACGCAGTATTTT CASSLVSGMKTDTQYF
NA TRBJ2-2 NA TRBV30 TGTGCCTGGAGTGTATTAGGGGGAGACACCGGGGAGCTGTTTTTT CAWSVLGGDTGELFF
NA TRBJ2-1 NA TRBV7-3 TGTGCCAGCAGCCCGGGGGGCTCAGTGAATGAGCAGTTCTTC CASSPGGSVNEQFF
NA TRBJ1-2 NA TRBV6-5 TGTGCCAGCAGATGGACATCCGACTATGGCTACACCTTC CASRWTSDYGYTF
NA TRBJ1-1 TRBD1 TRBV6-5 TGTGCCAGCAGCGTGACAGGGGCCTTTGAAGCTTTCTTT CASSVTGAFEAFF
NA TRBJ2-1 NA TRBV4-1 TGCGCCAGCAGCCAGGATTTGGCGGCCTACAATGAGCAGTTCTTC CASSQDLAAYNEQFF
NA TRBJ2-3 TRBD1 TRBV15 TGTGCCACCAGCAGAGATCCGCAGGGGGCAACGAGTAGGGATACGCAGTATTTT CATSRDPQGATSRDTQYF
few TRBJ2-7 NA TRBV5-4 TGTGCCAGCAGCTTGGAACAGGGAAGATCCTACGAGCAGTACTTC CASSLEQGRSYEQYF
NA TRBJ1-1 TRBD1 TRBV30 TGTGCCTGGAAGAGGTTAGGGACAGGAAAAAAACCCACTGAAGCTTTCTTT CAWKRLGTGKKPTEAFF
NA TRBJ1-1 TRBD1 TRBV5-1 TGCGCCAGCAGCCGGACAGGGGACACTGAAGCTTTCTTT CASSRTGDTEAFF
NA TRBJ2-1 NA TRBV9 TGTGCCAGCAGCGTTGGGAGCCTAAGCTCCTACAATGAGCAGTTCTTC CASSVGSLSSYNEQFF
NA TRBJ2-7 NA TRBV21-1 TGTGCCAGCAGCAAAGGAGGGGGACATCAGAGGGTAGGGCTCCTCGACGAGCAGTACTTC CASSKGGGHQRVGLLDEQYF
NA TRBJ2-3 TRBD1 TRBV5-5 TGTGCCAGCAGCCCCCCGGGACAGGAAAAACATACGCAGTATTTT CASSPPGQEKHTQYF
NA TRBJ1-6 NA TRBV6-5 TGTGCCAGCAGTAGGGGGAGCTCCTATAATTCACCCCTCCACTTT CASSRGSSYNSPLHF
NA TRBJ2-7 NA TRBV29-1 TGCAGCGTCGGAGACAGTTGGTACGAGCAGTACTTC CSVGDSWYEQYF
NA TRBJ2-1 TRBD2 TRBV19 TGTGCCAGTAGCCAGACTAGCGGGGGGGCCAATGAGCAGTTCTTC CASSQTSGGANEQFF
once TRBJ2-7 NA TRBV18 TGTGCCAGCTCACCCAGACAGACATACGAGCAGTACTTC CASSPRQTYEQYF
NA TRBJ1-2 NA TRBV10-3 TGTGCCATCAGTGATGGCACTAAGAGAAACTATGGCTACACCTTC CAISDGTKRNYGYTF
NA TRBJ2-1 TRBD2 TRBV9 TGTGCCAGCAGCGCCATAAGCGGGAGAGGGGATGAGCAGTTCTTC CASSAISGRGDEQFF
NA TRBJ2-6 NA TRBV7-9 TGTGCCAGCAGCCCGAGTTGGTCTGGGGCCAACGTCCTGACTTTC CASSPSWSGANVLTF